This TCR beta chain was sequenced for a study of shared clonotypes between healthy human individuals. Study-wide results and limits: The genetic and exposure-history diversity represented was limited by few donors.

Remarks on this clone: Its antigen is still unknown.

Germline CDR1 reads MNHNS; CDR2 reads SASEGT. This CDR3 region has 11 residues. Trimming took 10 bases from V and 4 from J, leaving 11 bases between them. Using immunoSEQ multiplex PCR, the repertoire was profiled, and TCRdb retains in-frame clones only, with some absent. The sample includes over a million clones, around 95% of them seen just once. The chain is built from TRBV6-1 and TRBJ2-7, with D perhaps matching TRBD1 (6 bases). The TCR comes from a man aged 25 to 40 in good health. The sample was naive CD4+ T cells sorted from blood. Stated subset: CD45RA+ positively selected. CDR3 nucleotide sequence: TGTGCCATCCTACAGGGTTACGAGCAGTACTTC. Its translation is CAILQGYEQYF.